The rows below give T cell receptor beta chains drawn from one sample of a study of cytomegalovirus exposure and HLA in healthy donors. Profiled with immunoSEQ multiplex PCR; TCRdb holds only in-frame clones, not every one. Altogether about 210,000 clones are present, approximately 80% being singletons, with the ten largest covering 9.5% to 13%. Sequencing input: PBMCs. Receptors were obtained from a woman aged 50 to 60 in good health and CMV-seropositive. Each CDR3 is given with its conserved first and last residue. A D gene is named only where the DNA matches it firmly. Some rows have no size entry. The others give once, few or many, or a class for an expanded clone.

v_call	clone_size	d_call	j_call	cdr3_nt	cdr3_aa
TRBV19	-	-	TRBJ1-1	TGTGCCAGTAGTATCGGGTTCGCCCAGAACGCTGAAGCTTTCTTT	CASSIGFAQNAEAFF
TRBV25-1	-	-	TRBJ1-2	TGTGCCAGCAGTGCGACAGTTAACTATGGCTACACCTTC	CASSATVNYGYTF
TRBV6-4	-	-	TRBJ1-1	TGTGCCAGCAGGGAACAGGGATGGGCGAACACTGAAGCTTTCTTT	CASREQGWANTEAFF
TRBV28	few	TRBD1	TRBJ1-4	TGTGCCAGCAGCCCTGGCGGGGACAGTAATGAAAAACTGTTTTTT	CASSPGGDSNEKLFF
TRBV5-6	-	TRBD1	TRBJ2-7	TGTGCCAGCATCGAATCGGGACAGCCCTCCTACGAGCAGTACTTC	CASIESGQPSYEQYF
TRBV29-1	-	-	TRBJ1-2	TGCAGCGTAGAAAACAGGCCGAACTATGGCTACACCTTC	CSVENRPNYGYTF
TRBV7-8	-	-	TRBJ1-2	TGTGCCAGCAGCTTATGGTCGCGGGATGGCTACACCTTC	CASSLWSRDGYTF
TRBV29-1	-	-	TRBJ2-7	TGCAGCGTTGAGTTCCAGGGCTACTACGAGCAGTACTTC	CSVEFQGYYEQYF
TRBV27	-	TRBD1	TRBJ1-1	TGTGCCAGCAGTTTATCGGCTAGAGTCCCGGGACAGGGGGCGAGGACTGAAGCTTTCTTT	CASSLSARVPGQGARTEAFF
TRBV6-6	once	TRBD1	TRBJ2-2	TGTGCCAGCAGGTCGGGGACAGGGAACACCGGGGAGCTGTTTTTT	CASRSGTGNTGELFF
TRBV11-1	-	-	TRBJ2-5	TGTGCCAGCAGCCCGAATGGGGCTAGGGACCAAGAGACCCAGTACTTC	CASSPNGARDQETQYF
TRBV2	-	-	TRBJ2-3	TGTGCCAGCAGGGGTATAACAGCCATCCTCACAGATACGCAGTATTTT	CASRGITAILTDTQYF
TRBV19	-	-	TRBJ1-2	TGTGCCAGCGTCGGGGGGCCGGACTATGGCTACACCTTC	CASVGGPDYGYTF
TRBV5-1	-	-	TRBJ1-3	TGCGCCAGCAGCTTGATCGGGGGGGACTCTGGAAACACCATATATTTT	CASSLIGGDSGNTIYF
TRBV29-1	-	TRBD2	TRBJ2-7	TGCAGCGTGGGGACTAGCGGGGCCGCCCTCTTC	CSVGTSGAALF
TRBV7-9	once	-	TRBJ1-2	TGTGCCAGCAGCTATTACCAGGGAGGGGGCTACACCTTC	CASSYYQGGGYTF
TRBV5-1	-	-	TRBJ2-2	TGCGCCAGCAGCCGGCAGGGTGGAGACACCGGGGAGCTGTTTTTT	CASSRQGGDTGELFF
TRBV5-4	few	TRBD1	TRBJ2-7	TGTGCCAGCAGCTTGGCTAGGACAGGGGGCGGCTACGAGCAGTACTTC	CASSLARTGGGYEQYF
TRBV6-5	-	-	TRBJ1-6	TGTGCCAGCAGCCGGGGGGGCTCTTCACCCCTCCACTTT	CASSRGGSSPLHF
TRBV7-9	-	-	TRBJ1-1	TGTTCCAGCAGCTATGAGATGAACACTGAAGCTTTCTTT	CSSSYEMNTEAFF
TRBV10-2	-	-	TRBJ1-2	TGCGCCAGTCTGGGTCCTACAGGGAACGATGGCTACACCTTC	CASLGPTGNDGYTF
TRBV6-4	-	TRBD2	TRBJ2-3	TGTGCCAGCAGCCCCTTTAGCGGGGGGGCGGTAGATACGCAGTATTTT	CASSPFSGGAVDTQYF
TRBV6-5	once	TRBD1	TRBJ2-7	TGTGCCAGCAGTTACCCGAACACCGGGACAGGGTACGAGCAGTACTTC	CASSYPNTGTGYEQYF
TRBV5-1	-	-	TRBJ2-5	TGCGCCAGCAGCTTGGCCGGGGAGACCCAGTACTTC	CASSLAGETQYF
TRBV30	-	-	TRBJ1-6	TGTGCCTGGAGTTTGGCCGTTAGCGGCGATTCACCCCTCCACTTT	CAWSLAVSGDSPLHF
TRBV9	-	TRBD2	TRBJ2-3	TGTGCCAGCAGCGTAGGTTCCCTAGCGGGGGGGCTGGCAGATACGCAGTATTTT	CASSVGSLAGGLADTQYF
TRBV6-1	-	TRBD1	TRBJ1-1	TGTGCCAGCCTGACAGGGAGGAACACTGAAGCTTTCTTT	CASLTGRNTEAFF
TRBV7-3	-	-	TRBJ2-3	TGTGCCAGCAGCTTACGACATCTTAGCACAGATACGCAGTATTTT	CASSLRHLSTDTQYF
TRBV29-1	-	-	TRBJ2-5	TGCAGCGTTGGTCCCAGCCAAGAGACCCAGTACTTC	CSVGPSQETQYF
TRBV5-6	-	-	TRBJ2-1	TGTGCCAGCACCCTCTTGGGGGCCCCCCCCCATGAGCAGTTCTTC	CASTLLGAPPHEQFF
TRBV19	-	TRBD1	TRBJ2-7	TGTGCCAGTAGTTTGACAGGGGGCGATTACGAGCAGTACTTC	CASSLTGGDYEQYF